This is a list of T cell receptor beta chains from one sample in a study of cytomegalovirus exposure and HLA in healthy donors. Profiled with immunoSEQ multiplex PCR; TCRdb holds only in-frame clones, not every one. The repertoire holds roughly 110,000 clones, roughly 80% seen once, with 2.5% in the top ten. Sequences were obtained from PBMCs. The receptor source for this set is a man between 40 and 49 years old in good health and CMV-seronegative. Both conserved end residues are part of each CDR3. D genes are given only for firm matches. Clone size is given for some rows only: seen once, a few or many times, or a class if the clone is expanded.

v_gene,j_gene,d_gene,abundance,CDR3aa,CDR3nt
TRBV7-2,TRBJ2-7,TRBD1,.,CASSRQGPGEQYF,TGTGCCAGCAGCCGACAGGGTCCGGGCGAGCAGTACTTC
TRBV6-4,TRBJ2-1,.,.,CASRKDTSYNEQFF,TGTGCCAGCAGGAAGGACACCTCCTACAATGAGCAGTTCTTC
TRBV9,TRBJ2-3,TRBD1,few,CASSVGPGDRGDTDTQYF,TGTGCCAGCAGCGTAGGTCCGGGGGACAGGGGGGACACAGATACGCAGTATTTT
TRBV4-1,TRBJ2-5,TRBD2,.,CASSQDRTERGVQETQYF,TGCGCCAGCAGCCAAGATAGAACCGAGCGGGGGGTCCAAGAGACCCAGTACTTC
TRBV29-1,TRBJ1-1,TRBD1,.,CSVSDRVPTEAFF,TGCAGCGTCAGCGACAGGGTTCCCACTGAAGCTTTCTTT
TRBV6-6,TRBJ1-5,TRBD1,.,CASSFEGAGNQPQHF,TGTGCCAGCAGCTTTGAGGGGGCTGGCAATCAGCCCCAGCATTTT
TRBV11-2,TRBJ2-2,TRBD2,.,CASRRIGGGNTGELFF,TGTGCCAGCAGACGGATCGGGGGGGGGAACACCGGGGAGCTGTTTTTT
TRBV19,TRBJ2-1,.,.,CASSIVGAQANEQFF,TGTGCCAGTAGTATAGTAGGGGCACAGGCCAATGAGCAGTTCTTC
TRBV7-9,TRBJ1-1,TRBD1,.,CASSLAPTGGGREAFF,TGTGCCAGCAGCTTAGCGCCGACAGGGGGCGGGAGGGAAGCTTTCTTT
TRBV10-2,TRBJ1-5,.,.,CASSEAKSGNQPQHF,TGCGCCAGCAGTGAAGCCAAATCGGGAAATCAGCCCCAGCATTTT
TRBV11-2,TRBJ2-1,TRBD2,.,CASSPGLAGGSSQFF,TGTGCCAGCAGCCCAGGACTAGCGGGGGGGTCCTCACAGTTCTTC
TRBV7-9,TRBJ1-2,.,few,CASELPGGGYGYTF,TGTGCCAGCGAACTCCCGGGGGGCGGCTATGGCTACACCTTC
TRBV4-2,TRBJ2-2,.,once,CASSQEGARNTGELFF,TGTGCCAGCAGCCAAGAGGGGGCGCGGAACACCGGGGAGCTGTTTTTT
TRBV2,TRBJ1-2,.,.,CASSKGATRGYTF,TGTGCCAGCAGCAAAGGGGCGACCCGAGGCTACACCTTC
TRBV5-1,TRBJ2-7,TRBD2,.,CASSLGGGTGGAEQYF,TGCGCCAGCAGCTTGGGCGGGGGTACCGGCGGGGCCGAGCAGTACTTC
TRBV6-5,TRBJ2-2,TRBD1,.,CASRSWDSYTGELFF,TGTGCCAGCAGGTCCTGGGACAGCTACACCGGGGAGCTGTTTTTT
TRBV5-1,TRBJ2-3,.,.,CASSLVRASTDTQYF,TGCGCCAGCAGCTTGGTAAGAGCTAGCACAGATACGCAGTATTTT
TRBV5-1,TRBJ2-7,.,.,CASPMRQYF,TGCGCCAGTCCAATGAGGCAGTACTTC
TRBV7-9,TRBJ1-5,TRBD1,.,CASSEGGQVNQPQHF,TGTGCCAGCAGCGAGGGCGGACAGGTCAATCAGCCCCAGCATTTT
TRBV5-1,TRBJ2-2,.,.,CASSFGNVDTGELFF,TGCGCCAGCAGCTTCGGGAACGTGGATACCGGGGAGCTGTTTTTT
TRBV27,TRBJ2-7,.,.,CASSLYAGATYEQYF,TGTGCCAGCAGTTTATACGCGGGGGCGACCTACGAGCAGTACTTC
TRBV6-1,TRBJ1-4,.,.,CASSEWRRKLFF,TGTGCCAGCAGTGAATGGAGGCGAAAACTGTTTTTT
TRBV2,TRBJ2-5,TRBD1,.,CASSDTGGKETQYF,TGTGCCAGCAGCGATACAGGGGGCAAGGAGACCCAGTACTTC
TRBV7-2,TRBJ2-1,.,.,CASSLVGQGPIYEQFF,TGTGCCAGCAGCTTAGTCGGCCAGGGCCCTATTTATGAGCAGTTCTTC
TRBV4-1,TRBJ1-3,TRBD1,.,CASSRQGAIGRNTIYF,TGCGCCAGCAGCCGACAGGGGGCGATTGGAAGAAACACCATATATTTT
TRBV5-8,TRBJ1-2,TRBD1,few,CASSLWALQGANYGYTF,TGTGCCAGCAGCCTCTGGGCCTTACAGGGGGCGAACTATGGCTACACCTTC
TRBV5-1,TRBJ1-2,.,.,CASSSRELYGYTF,TGCGCCAGCAGCTCGAGGGAGCTCTATGGCTACACCTTC
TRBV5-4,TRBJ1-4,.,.,CASSLGGLSEKLFF,TGTGCCAGCAGCTTGGGAGGGTTAAGCGAAAAACTGTTTTTT
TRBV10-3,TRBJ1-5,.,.,CAISESRQSNQPQHF,TGTGCCATCAGTGAGTCGAGGCAAAGCAATCAGCCCCAGCATTTT
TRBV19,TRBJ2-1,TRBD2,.,CASSIAAGGGNEQFF,TGTGCCAGTAGTATAGCGGCGGGGGGTGGCAATGAGCAGTTCTTC
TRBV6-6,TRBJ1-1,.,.,CASSYLTANTEAFF,TGTGCCAGCAGTTACTTGACAGCGAACACTGAAGCTTTCTTT
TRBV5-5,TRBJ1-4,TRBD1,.,CASSLVTGENEKLFF,TGTGCCAGCAGCTTGGTTACAGGGGAAAATGAAAAACTGTTTTTT
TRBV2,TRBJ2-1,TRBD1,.,CASSVTGANEQFF,TGTGCCAGCAGTGTGACAGGGGCCAATGAGCAGTTCTTC
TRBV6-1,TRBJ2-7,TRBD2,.,CASRRGGGYYEQYF,TGTGCCAGCAGGCGCGGGGGGGGTTACTACGAGCAGTACTTC
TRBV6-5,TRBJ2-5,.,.,CAIPTLEKTQYF,TGTGCCATCCCGACCCTAGAAAAGACCCAGTACTTC
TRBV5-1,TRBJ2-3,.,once,CASSSVGGGTDTQYF,TGCGCCAGCAGCTCGGTCGGGGGTGGTACAGATACGCAGTATTTT
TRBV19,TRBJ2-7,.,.,CASSRQINYEQYF,TGTGCCAGTAGCCGACAGATTAACTACGAGCAGTACTTC
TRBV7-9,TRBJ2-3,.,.,CASSHNSGADTQYF,TGTGCCAGCAGCCACAATTCAGGGGCAGATACGCAGTATTTT
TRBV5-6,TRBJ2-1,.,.,CASSLLGTSAYNEQFF,TGTGCCAGCAGCTTGTTAGGGACATCGGCCTACAATGAGCAGTTCTTC
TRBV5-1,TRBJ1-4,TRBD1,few,CASSLMPGTEEKLFF,TGCGCCAGCAGCTTAATGCCCGGGACAGAGGAAAAACTGTTTTTT
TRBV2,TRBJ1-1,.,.,CASSWLRAGANTEAFF,TGTGCCAGCAGTTGGTTAAGGGCAGGGGCGAACACTGAAGCTTTCTTT
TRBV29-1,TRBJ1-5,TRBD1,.,CSVAGQSNQPQHF,TGCAGCGTTGCGGGACAGAGTAATCAGCCCCAGCATTTT
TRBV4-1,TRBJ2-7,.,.,CASSQQQGTVYEQYF,TGCGCCAGCAGCCAGCAACAGGGAACCGTCTACGAGCAGTACTTC
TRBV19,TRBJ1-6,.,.,CASSRAGESSPLHF,TGTGCCAGTAGTAGGGCAGGTGAAAGTTCACCCCTCCACTTT
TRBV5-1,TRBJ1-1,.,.,CASSLLGGRTEAFF,TGCGCCAGCAGCTTGCTCGGGGGTCGGACTGAAGCTTTCTTT
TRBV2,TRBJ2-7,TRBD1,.,CASSETVGRTGTYEQYF,TGTGCCAGCAGTGAAACCGTCGGGCGGACAGGCACCTACGAGCAGTACTTC
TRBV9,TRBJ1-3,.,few,CASSDSSGNTIYF,TGTGCCAGCAGCGACAGCTCTGGAAACACCATATATTTT
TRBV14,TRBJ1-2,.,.,CASSSSGLPGGYTF,TGTGCCAGCAGCTCCTCGGGACTCCCAGGGGGCTACACCTTC
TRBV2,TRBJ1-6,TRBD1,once,CASSERDRNNSPLHF,TGTGCCAGCAGTGAAAGGGACAGGAATAATTCACCCCTCCACTTT
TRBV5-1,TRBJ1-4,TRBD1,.,CASSSHGQATNEKLFF,TGCGCCAGCAGCTCTCATGGACAGGCAACTAATGAAAAACTGTTTTTT
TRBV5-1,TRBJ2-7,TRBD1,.,CASSSWTGSHEQYF,TGCGCCAGCAGCTCCTGGACAGGGTCCCACGAGCAGTACTTC
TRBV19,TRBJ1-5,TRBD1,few,CASSMSRDRASNQPQHF,TGTGCCAGTAGTATGTCCCGGGACAGGGCGAGCAATCAGCCCCAGCATTTT
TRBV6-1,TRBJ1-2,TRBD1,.,CASRDSRGQGDGYTF,TGTGCCAGCCGGGATTCCAGGGGGCAGGGAGATGGCTACACCTTC
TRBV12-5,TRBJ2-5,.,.,CASGLARVRETQYF,TGTGCTAGTGGTTTGGCGAGAGTCCGGGAGACCCAGTACTTC